The 26 T cell receptor beta chains reported below all come from one sample, sequenced in a study of Graves' ophthalmopathy and Graves' hyperthyroidism. Amplifying from RNA transcripts, the study obtained TCR beta CDR3 regions. First-round RT-PCR with HTBI primers preceded a second-round multiplex PCR. Each CDR3 protein is one row after TCRdb ran MiXCR on the multiplex PCR reads. The table lists some 200,000 distinct CDR3 sequences, around 28% of them singletons. The sample consisted of peripheral blood. The receptors originated from a man aged 50 to 59 with Graves' ophthalmopathy.

This clonotype was detected ten times or more. The chain carries TRBV19 and TRBJ2-2, with 10 bases fitting TRBD2. Trimming took 5 bases from V and 6 from J; bases not matched to a gene: 12. Germline V gene lookup returns CDR1 LNHDA and CDR2 SQIVND (reference sequence). There are 17 residues in the CDR3. DNA for the CDR3: TGTGCCAGTAGTCGAGCGAGCGGGGGGGTACTGGCCGGGGAGCTGTTTTTT. Encoded protein: CASSRASGGVLAGELFF.

This sequence joins TRBV27 and TRBJ2-7; D uncertain. The CDR3 runs 16 residues. Trimming took 4 bases from V and 0 from J, leaving 16 bases between them. Germline loops: CDR1 MNHEY, CDR2 SMNVEV (reference sequence). The CDR3 DNA follows: TGTGCCAGCAGTTCCCTCAGCCCCCTTACCTCCTACGAGCAGTACTTC. Its protein is CASSSLSPLTSYEQYF.

The chain is built from TRBV12-3 or TRBV12-4 and TRBJ2-5, with a possible D match to TRBD1 (6 bases). V lost 8 bases to trimming and J lost 5 bases, with 15 bases between them. The CDR3 is made up of 13 amino acids. CDR3 amino acids: CASSVGARETQYF. Written as DNA, the CDR3 is TGTGCCAGCTCCGTGGGGGCTAGGGAGACCCAGTACTTC.

The chain couples TRBV15 to TRBJ2-7, with TRBD2 matching 8 bases. Germline lookup yields CDR1 LNHNV and CDR2 YYDKDF (reference sequence). The V gene end was trimmed by 0 bases and the J gene end by 3 bases; junction bases not matched to a gene: 4. The CDR3 consists of 15 residues. CDR3 nucleotides: TGTGCCACCAGCAGAGATCGGGAGGGTAACTACGAGCAGTACTTC. Translated: CATSRDREGNYEQYF. The entire variable domain, with the rest obtained from reference TRBV15 and TRBJ2-7, is as follows: DAMVIQNPRYQVTQFGKPVTLSCSQTLNHNVMYWYQQKSSQAPKLLFHYYDKDFNNEADTPDNFQSRRPNTSFCFLDIRSPGLGDTAMYLCATSRDREGNYEQYFGPGTRLTVT.

This chain links TRBV15 with TRBJ1-5; D remains unclear. The germline CDR1 and CDR2 sequences are LNHNV and YYDKDF (reference sequence). Trimming removed 0 bases at V and 5 bases at J, with 5 bases between. This CDR3 comprises 13 residues. CDR3 nucleotides: TGTGCCACCAGCAGAGATCAGTATCAGCCCCAGCATTTT. Translation gives CATSRDQYQPQHF.

This clonotype came up many times. The CDR3 sequence is CASSEAVLTLTYEQYF. In nucleotides, the CDR3 is TGTGCCAGCAGTGAAGCAGTTTTGACACTTACCTACGAGCAGTACTTC. This sequence joins TRBV2 and TRBJ2-7; D gene ambiguous. Germline CDR1 SNHLY, CDR2 FYNNEI. Between the trimmed V and J ends, which lost 0 bases and 2 bases, there was a span of 14 bases. CDR3 length equals 16 residues.

This clonotype has at least ten counts. The CDR3 spells CASSMESDYGYTF. DNA for the CDR3: TGTGCCAGTAGTATGGAGAGTGACTATGGCTACACCTTC. The chain carries TRBV19 and TRBJ1-2, with unresolved D. Per the germline V gene, CDR1 is LNHDA and CDR2 is SQIVND (reference sequence). Trimming removed 3 bases at V and 3 bases at J, with 8 bases between. The CDR3 totals 13 residues.

This clonotype was detected many times. This chain joins TRBV30 and TRBJ1-1; D gene unclear. The germline gives CDR1 GTSNPN, CDR2 SVGIG (reference sequence). V shed 2 bases and J shed 10 bases, with 11 bases lying between them. The CDR3 contains 11 residues. The CDR3 sequence: CAWSKETPAFF. In nucleotides, the CDR3 is TGTGCCTGGAGTAAGGAGACCCCAGCTTTCTTT.

This sequence joins TRBV11-2 and TRBJ2-7; 13 nucleotides line up with TRBD2. Trimming at V came to 5 bases and at J to 2 bases, leaving 6 bases not matched to a gene. CDR3 length equals 16 residues. CDR1 SGHAT and CDR2 FQNNGV come from the germline V gene. The CDR3 spells CASSQIGTSGAYEQYF. The CDR3 nucleotides are TGTGCCAGCAGCCAAATAGGGACTAGCGGGGCCTACGAGCAGTACTTC.

This clonotype has at least ten counts. The V and J genes are TRBV7-9 and TRBJ2-7; D is tentatively TRBD1 or TRBD2 (6 bases each). V lost 6 bases and J 6 bases, leaving 18 bases between the germline ends. CDR3 size: 14 residues. Per the germline V gene, CDR1 is SEHNR and CDR2 is FQNEAQ (reference sequence). CDR3 nucleotide sequence: TGTGCCAGCAGTCCAGGGGACATTAGCGGCGAGCAGTACTTC. Amino acids: CASSPGDISGEQYF.

The sample holds many counts of this clonotype. A much larger clone differs by one base, so this may be a read error. The genes are TRBV19 and TRBJ1-1, with TRBD1 matching 10 bases. The CDR3 covers 19 residues. Germline values: CDR1 LNHDA, CDR2 SQIVND (reference sequence). V lost 7 bases to trimming and J lost 3 bases; unmatched junction nucleotides: 20. CDR3 nucleotides: TGTGCCAGTAAGACCCTGCCCGGGACAGGGGACTCCATGGACACTGAAGCTTTCTTT. Protein: CASKTLPGTGDSMDTEAFF.

This clonotype was observed at least ten times. The chain employs TRBV11-1 and TRBJ2-7; D is possibly TRBD1 (6 bases). Deletions cut 5 bases from V and 5 bases from J, with 16 bases between. In germline, CDR1 is SGHAT, CDR2 FQDESV (reference sequence). This CDR3 contains 14 residues. DNA for the CDR3: TGTGCCAGCAGCCCTATGTGGGGGCCACACGAGCAGTACTTC. Translating it yields CASSPMWGPHEQYF.

This clonotype was seen at least ten times. The chain carries TRBV12-3 or TRBV12-4 and TRBJ2-3; 8 bases line up with TRBD2. Trimming cost V 5 bases and J 6 bases; bases outside gene matches: 10. CDR3 size: 15 residues. The CDR3 bases are TGTGCCAGCAGTCCCCAGAGCGGGAGCGGGGATACGCAGTATTTT. This encodes CASSPQSGSGDTQYF.

This clonotype has a count of ten or more. V gene TRBV18 combines with J gene TRBJ2-5; tentatively, D is TRBD1 or TRBD2 (5 bases each). Germline V CDR1 and CDR2: KGHSH, LQKENI. With 2 bases removed from V and 4 bases from J, the gap between germline ends came to 11 bases. The CDR3 extends over 14 amino acids. The DNA of the CDR3 is TGTGCCAGCTCACCAAACCAGGGACGAGAGACCCAGTACTTC. Amino acid sequence: CASSPNQGRETQYF.

In its sample, this clonotype was seen many times. J is TRBJ1-1 and V is TRBV12-3 or TRBV12-4; D call uncertain. Trimming removed 3 bases from V and 1 base from J, with 9 bases in between. The CDR3 is 14 residues long. The CDR3 loop is CASSFEIENTEAFF. The CDR3 DNA reads TGTGCCAGCAGTTTTGAAATCGAGAACACTGAAGCTTTCTTT.

The J gene is TRBJ1-2, the V gene TRBV12-3 or TRBV12-4; a weak D match, TRBD1 (6 bases). The CDR3 runs 14 residues. With 6 bases removed from V and 4 bases from J, the gap between germline ends came to 15 bases. The CDR3 loop reads CASRRTAMGYGYTF. CDR3 nucleotides: TGTGCCAGCAGGCGGACAGCGATGGGCTATGGCTACACCTTC.

Ten or more counts support this clonotype. The chain is built from TRBV5-1 and TRBJ2-7, with 8 bases identical to TRBD2. The germline gives CDR1 SGHRS, CDR2 YFSETQ. This CDR3 is 15 amino acids long. V was pared by 4 bases and J by 3 bases, with 9 bases of the junction left unmatched. In DNA, the CDR3 is TGCGCCAGCAGCAGACGGACTAGCCGAGACTACGAGCAGTACTTC. Its protein is CASSRRTSRDYEQYF.

This clonotype was observed at least ten times. The chain links TRBV11-2 to TRBJ2-5, with TRBD1 identical over 8 bases. J lost 5 bases, V lost 2 bases, and 10 bases had no gene match. Germline loops: CDR1 SGHAT, CDR2 FQNNGV. This CDR3 spans 16 amino acids. The CDR3 loop reads CASSLSGQGLAETQYF. The CDR3 coding sequence is TGTGCCAGCAGCTTATCCGGACAGGGATTGGCCGAGACCCAGTACTTC. The full variable domain, completed using reference TRBV11-2 and TRBJ2-5, is EAGVAQSPRYKIIEKRQSVAFWCNPISGHATLYWYQQILGQGPKLLIQFQNNGVVDDSQLPKDRFSAERLKGVDSTLKIQPAKLEDSAVYLCASSLSGQGLAETQYFGPGTRLLVL.

The table lists this clonotype with many counts. The CDR3 DNA follows: TGTGCCAGCAGCTTACCTTTAGCGAATCAGCCCCAGCATTTT. Translated, it gives CASSLPLANQPQHF. The rearrangement joins TRBV28 to TRBJ1-5; no clear D. The CDR3 runs 14 residues. V shed 6 bases and J shed 4 bases, with 13 bases lying between them. Germline V CDR1 and CDR2: MDHEN, SYDVKM.

V gene TRBV15 combines with J gene TRBJ1-5, with 8 bases identical to TRBD1. This CDR3 is 15 amino acids long. Germline V gene sequence: CDR1 LNHNV, CDR2 YYDKDF (reference sequence). The ends lost 3 bases at V and 2 bases at J; junction bases unmatched: 3. CDR3 nucleotides: TGTGCCACCAGCAGGGACAGGGTGGGCAATCAGCCCCAGCATTTT. Amino acids: CATSRDRVGNQPQHF. Full variable domain (rest looked up from reference TRBV15 and TRBJ1-5): DAMVIQNPRYQVTQFGKPVTLSCSQTLNHNVMYWYQQKSSQAPKLLFHYYDKDFNNEADTPDNFQSRRPNTSFCFLDIRSPGLGDTAMYLCATSRDRVGNQPQHFGDGTRLSIL.

This clonotype was seen at least ten times. The chain couples TRBV29-1 to TRBJ1-2, with D uncertain. Germline assignment: CDR1 SQVTM and CDR2 ANQGSEA. V lost 0 bases to trimming and J lost 8 bases, with 22 bases between them. This CDR3 region has 16 residues. The CDR3 DNA sequence: TGCAGCGTTGAAGATCCACCCGGTGGGAGGGCTGGCGGCTACACCTTC. This codes for CSVEDPPGGRAGGYTF. Drawing the rest from reference TRBV29-1 and TRBJ1-2, the complete variable domain is SAVISQKPSRDICQRGTSLTIQCQVDSQVTMMFWYRQQPGQSLTLIATANQGSEATYESGFVIDKFPISRPNLTFSTLTVSNMSPEDSSIYLCSVEDPPGGRAGGYTFGSGTRLTVV.

The J gene is TRBJ2-2, the V gene TRBV6-1, with D possibly TRBD2 on 5 matching bases. Germline assignment: CDR1 MNHNS and CDR2 SASEGT. The CDR3 covers 15 residues. V lost 6 bases and J lost 1, with 12 bases in between. CDR3 region: CASRVGLLNTGELFF. Here the CDR3 DNA reads TGTGCCAGCAGGGTTGGACTTTTGAACACCGGGGAGCTGTTTTTT.

There are many counts of this clonotype. The rearrangement links TRBV6-2 or TRBV6-3 to TRBJ2-7, with 9 bases aligning to TRBD2. J lost 0 bases, V lost 1 base, and 1 base had no gene match. The CDR3 contains 15 residues. CDR1 and CDR2 from the germline V gene are MNHEY and SVGEGT. CDR3 protein: CASSYYSGSSYEQYF. DNA of the CDR3: TGTGCCAGCAGTTACTATAGCGGGAGCTCCTACGAGCAGTACTTC.

This clonotype came up a few times. The chain uses TRBV29-1 and TRBJ1-2, with a tentative D call TRBD1 (5 bases). Germline V gene sequence: CDR1 SQVTM, CDR2 ANQGSEA. This CDR3 has 15 residues. V lost 4 bases to trimming and J lost 2 bases, with 17 bases between them. CDR3 residues: CSVGGDGEANYGYTF. The CDR3, as DNA: TGCAGCGTTGGAGGGGACGGGGAGGCAAACTATGGCTACACCTTC. Drawing the rest from reference TRBV29-1 and TRBJ1-2, the complete variable domain is SAVISQKPSRDICQRGTSLTIQCQVDSQVTMMFWYRQQPGQSLTLIATANQGSEATYESGFVIDKFPISRPNLTFSTLTVSNMSPEDSSIYLCSVGGDGEANYGYTFGSGTRLTVV.

This clonotype was counted ten times or more. This chain joins TRBV29-1 and TRBJ2-7; 8 nucleotides agree with TRBD2. Germline V lookup: CDR1 SQVTM, CDR2 ANQGSEA. This CDR3 spans 13 amino acids. The ends lost 0 bases at V and 2 bases at J; junction bases unmatched: 0. The DNA for the CDR3 is TGCAGCGTTGAAGATAGCGGGACCTACGAGCAGTACTTC. Protein: CSVEDSGTYEQYF.

This clonotype was counted many times. The chain links TRBV10-3 to TRBJ2-7; 7 bases map to TRBD2. Germline values: CDR1 ENHRY, CDR2 SYGVKD. The CDR3 has 12 residues. V was clipped by 6 bases and J by 4 bases; unmatched bases: 3. CDR3 sequence (DNA): TGTGCCATCAGGGAAGCGGGGTACGAGCAGTACTTC. Protein: CAIREAGYEQYF.